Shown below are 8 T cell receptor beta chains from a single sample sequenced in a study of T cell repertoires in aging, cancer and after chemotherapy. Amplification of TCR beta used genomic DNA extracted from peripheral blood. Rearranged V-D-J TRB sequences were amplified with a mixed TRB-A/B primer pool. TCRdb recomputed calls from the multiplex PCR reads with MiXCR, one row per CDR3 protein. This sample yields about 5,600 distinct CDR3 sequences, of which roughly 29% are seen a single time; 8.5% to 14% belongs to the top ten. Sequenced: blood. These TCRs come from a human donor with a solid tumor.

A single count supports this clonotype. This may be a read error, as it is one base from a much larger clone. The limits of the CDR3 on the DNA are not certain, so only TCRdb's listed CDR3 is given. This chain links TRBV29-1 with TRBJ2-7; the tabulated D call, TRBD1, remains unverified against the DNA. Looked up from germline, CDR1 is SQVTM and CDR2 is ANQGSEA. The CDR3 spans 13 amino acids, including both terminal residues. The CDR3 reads CSVFGQGNYEEYF.

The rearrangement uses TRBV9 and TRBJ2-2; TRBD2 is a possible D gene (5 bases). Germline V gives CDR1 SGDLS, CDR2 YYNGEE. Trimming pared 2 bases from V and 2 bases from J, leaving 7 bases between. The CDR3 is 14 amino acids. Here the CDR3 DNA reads TGTGCCAGCAGCGTGAGCGGAAACACCGGGGAGCTGTTTTTT. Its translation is CASSVSGNTGELFF.

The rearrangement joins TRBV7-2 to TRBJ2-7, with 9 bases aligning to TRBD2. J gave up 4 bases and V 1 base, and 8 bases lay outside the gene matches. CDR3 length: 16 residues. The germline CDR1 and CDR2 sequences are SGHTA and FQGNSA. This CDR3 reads CASSLVRTSASYEQYF. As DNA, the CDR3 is TGTGCCAGCAGCTTAGTTAGGACTAGCGCCTCTTACGAGCAGTACTTC.

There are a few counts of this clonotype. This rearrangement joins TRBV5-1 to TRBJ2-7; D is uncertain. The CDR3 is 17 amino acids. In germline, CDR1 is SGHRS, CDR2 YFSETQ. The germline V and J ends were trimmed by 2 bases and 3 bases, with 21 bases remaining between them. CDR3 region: CASSLNRLTDSFYEQYF. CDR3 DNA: TGCGCCAGCAGCTTAAACCGCCTGACTGACTCTTTCTACGAGCAGTACTTC.

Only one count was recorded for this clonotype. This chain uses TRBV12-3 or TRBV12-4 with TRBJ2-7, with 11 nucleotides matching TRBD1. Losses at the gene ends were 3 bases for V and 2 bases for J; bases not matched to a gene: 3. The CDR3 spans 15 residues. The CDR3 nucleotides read TGTGCCAGCAGTTTCGCGGGACAGGGGGCCTACGAGCAGTACTTC. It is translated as CASSFAGQGAYEQYF.

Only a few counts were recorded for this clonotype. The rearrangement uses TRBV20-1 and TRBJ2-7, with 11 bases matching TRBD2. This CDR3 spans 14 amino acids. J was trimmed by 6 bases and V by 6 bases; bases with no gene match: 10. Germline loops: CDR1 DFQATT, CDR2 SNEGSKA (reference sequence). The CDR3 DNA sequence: TGCAGTGCGGATACTAGCGGGAGATTGATCGAGCAGTACTTC. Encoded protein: CSADTSGRLIEQYF.

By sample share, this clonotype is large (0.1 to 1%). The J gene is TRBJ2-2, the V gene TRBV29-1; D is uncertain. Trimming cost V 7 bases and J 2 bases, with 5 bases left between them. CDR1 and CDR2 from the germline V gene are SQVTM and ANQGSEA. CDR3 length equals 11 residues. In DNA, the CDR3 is TGCAGCGGGCTTAACACCGGGGAGCTGTTTTTT. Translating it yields CSGLNTGELFF.

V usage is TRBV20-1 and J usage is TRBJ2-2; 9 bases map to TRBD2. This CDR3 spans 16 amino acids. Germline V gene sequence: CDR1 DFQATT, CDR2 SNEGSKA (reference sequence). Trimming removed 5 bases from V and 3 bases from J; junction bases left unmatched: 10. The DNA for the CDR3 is TGCAGTGCTCCTCGACCGACTAGCGGCTACACCGGGGAGCTGTTTTTT. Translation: CSAPRPTSGYTGELFF.